This T cell receptor beta chain was sequenced during a study of PD-L1 blockade in urothelial cancer (dated by TCRdb to the late 2010s). As for the study more broadly: All patients started therapy in the mid-2010s and received atezolizumab 1,200 mg intravenously every 3 weeks. About nine tenths of the roughly 29 patients were males with bladder-origin urothelial cancer, and 18 of 29 reported a prior smoking history. An ECOG performance status of 0 or 1 was recorded for the patients, and 0 to 3 prior chemotherapy regimens had been received by the patients. Blood samples were analyzed at two time points: 3 weeks after treatment start (second dose) and 6 weeks after treatment start. Blood samples yielded a median of about 150,000 T cells and around 83,000 unique TCRs, with median clonality roughly 0.082. Somatic, immune and clinical correlates of response to PD-L1 blockade with atezolizumab in urothelial cancer were the focus of an exploratory multi-omic analysis. Pretreatment tumor samples, along with matched peripheral blood collected serially before and after atezolizumab treatment, underwent TCR sequencing. Durable clinical benefit meant progression-free survival longer than 6 months, and TCR features were also tested against progression-free and overall survival. In the same patients, whole exome sequencing and RNA sequencing of pretreatment tumors were performed in addition to TCR sequencing. Under 10 patients achieved durable clinical benefit and 20 did not. Over 28 patients had pretreatment blood TCR-seq, about 25 had at least one posttreatment blood collection, and about 25 had tumor TCR-seq.

Each PCR received spiked-in synthetic TCR analog templates so that absolute template abundance could be estimated from read counts. TCRbeta CDR3 regions were amplified from genomic DNA with bias-controlled V and J gene primers using the immunoSEQ assay. Rearranged TCRbeta segments were sequenced at approximately 20X coverage. Per the source publication's procedure: Sequencing errors were corrected by clustering and CDR3s were annotated against IMGT to assign V, D and J genes. Downstream analyses used only productive TCRbeta rearrangements and left out out-of-frame or stop-codon sequences. Clonality was computed as one minus Shannon entropy normalized by the log of the number of unique productive sequences. Clones differing between time points or between blood and tumor were identified by Fisher's exact test with Benjamini-Hochberg correction at adjusted p below 0.01. What TCRdb holds here is the immuneACCESS table cut down to in-frame rearrangements. Part of the clones is not present; checked against another copy, under half of the missing clones reflect an unresolved V gene, and the others are unexplained. V and J calls and clone size are those listed in that table; D and trimming were worked out from the DNA. The sample profile shows about 95,000 clones; around 87% of them were found once. 2% to 2.5% of the sample is held by the ten biggest clonotypes.

Interpreted using the paper, the time point label stands for: pretreatment peripheral blood. The cohort comprised around 31 patients with locally advanced or metastatic urothelial carcinoma treated at Memorial Sloan Kettering on a trial protocol. Peripheral blood mononuclear cells were collected pretreatment and during treatment, with between 1 and 8 total time points per patient. The Qiagen DNeasy Blood extraction kit was used to purify genomic DNA from total PBMCs and from tumor samples. PBMCs were collected pretreatment and during treatment, and were isolated and stored as previously described. Concerning this clone: Its antigen is unknown. Qualities for individual bases were not recorded, and no much larger clone is one base off.

Results and caveats for the whole study, not just this receptor: Among patients with durable benefit, tumor-associated TCR clones showed greater expansion in peripheral blood 3 weeks after treatment started (n of about 20, p = 0.022). Small sample size (n of about 30) and many exploratory analyses mean the results are intended to be hypothesis-generating. Improved progression-free and overall survival was found to be associated with pretreatment peripheral blood TCR clonality below the median.

Between the V and J ends, shortened by 3 bases and 1 base respectively, the junction contains 7 bases. There are 13 amino acids in the CDR3, from cysteine to phenylalanine inclusive. Only the CDR3 part of the read is kept: 39 bases, read in frame from the first base. For CDR1 and CDR2, the germline V gene lists SQVTM and ANQGSEA. This sequence uses TRBV29-1 and TRBJ2-1; the D gene is possibly TRBD2, with 6 bases matching. This sequence was found in a man aged 55 to 70 with urothelial cancer. The source was PBMCs, collected around atezolizumab (anti-PD-L1) treatment. The DNA sequence is given as TGCAGCGTTGACGGGGGATCCTACAATGAGCAGTTCTTC. Translated, this gives CSVDGGSYNEQFF.